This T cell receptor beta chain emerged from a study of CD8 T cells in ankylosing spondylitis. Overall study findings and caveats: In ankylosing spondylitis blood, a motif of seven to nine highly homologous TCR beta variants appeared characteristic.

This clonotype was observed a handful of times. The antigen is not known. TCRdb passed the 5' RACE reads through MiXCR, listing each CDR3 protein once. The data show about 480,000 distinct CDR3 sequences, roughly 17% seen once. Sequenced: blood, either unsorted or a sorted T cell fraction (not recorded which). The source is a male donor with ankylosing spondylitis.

The CDR3 spells CASSQDDISNQPQHF. The CDR3 bases are TGCGCCAGCAGCCAAGACGACATTAGCAATCAGCCCCAGCATTTT. The rearrangement uses TRBV4-3 and TRBJ1-5; D ambiguous. Trimming took off 0 bases at V and 0 bases at J, with 6 bases between the two ends. The CDR3 consists of 15 residues. CDR1 LGHNA and CDR2 YSLEER come from the germline V gene.